The 15 T cell receptor beta chains given below trace back to one sample, sequenced in a study of shared clonotypes between healthy human individuals (dated by TCRdb to about 2020). Library creation used the immunoSEQ multiplex PCR assay. TCRdb took over this immuneACCESS table, retaining in-frame rearrangements with V and J assigned. Such tables are incomplete; in checked studies, under half of the missing clones stem from an unresolved V gene, and the remainder is unexplained. This sample holds millions of clones; roughly 94% were observed only once. 0.13% of the sample lies in the top ten. The sequenced sample was naive CD4+ T cells sorted from blood. This specimen's cell subset or site label, per the study, means: CD45RA+ positively selected. These receptors were collected from a man aged 18 to 35 in good health.

The chain couples TRBV6-6 to TRBJ2-1; 7 bases are shared with TRBD2. The CDR3 runs 14 residues. J gave up 5 bases and V 7 bases, and 8 bases lay outside the gene matches. Germline assignment: CDR1 MNHNY and CDR2 SVGAGI (reference sequence). This CDR3 reads CASTAGVPDNEQFF. The CDR3 region has the DNA TGTGCCAGCACGGCGGGGGTACCGGACAATGAGCAGTTCTTC.

V is TRBV7-2 and J is TRBJ2-2; TRBD1 aligns across 10 bases. The CDR3 is 15 amino acids. The germline CDR1 and CDR2 sequences are SGHTA and FQGNSA. J was trimmed by 4 bases and V by 4 bases; bases with no gene match: 3. The CDR3 coding sequence is TGTGCCAGCAGCTCGGGACAGGGGAGCACCGGGGAGCTGTTTTTT. As protein: CASSSGQGSTGELFF.

The V call is TRBV5-1, the J call TRBJ2-2; D gene unclear. The V end lost 0 bases, the J end lost 4 bases, and 7 bases lay between the germline ends. CDR1 and CDR2 (germline): SGHRS, YFSETQ. The CDR3 runs to 14 residues. The CDR3: CASSLDYGTGELFF. CDR3 coding DNA: TGCGCCAGCAGCTTGGATTATGGCACCGGGGAGCTGTTTTTT.

This chain joins TRBV6-5 and TRBJ2-2; D gene unclear. The germline V and J ends were trimmed by 6 bases and 4 bases, with 12 bases remaining between them. Germline-derived CDR1 and CDR2 are MNHEY and SVGAGI. The CDR3 loop spans 14 amino acids. The CDR3 sequence is CASSDGSFTGELFF. In DNA form, the CDR3 reads TGTGCCAGCAGCGATGGCAGCTTCACCGGGGAGCTGTTTTTT.

The rearrangement links TRBV6-5 to TRBJ1-4; 7 bases match TRBD1. CDR3 length equals 14 residues. CDR1 and CDR2 (germline): MNHEY, SVGAGI. Trimming took 5 bases from V and 1 from J; bases not matched to a gene: 1. The CDR3 loop is CASSPGGTNEKLFF. The CDR3 DNA follows: TGTGCCAGCAGTCCAGGGGGAACTAATGAAAAACTGTTTTTT.

The chain uses TRBV5-8 and TRBJ1-6, with a tentative D call TRBD1 (5 bases). The CDR3 sequence is 15 residues long. V was pared by 0 bases and J by 5 bases, with 9 bases between. Germline V gene data show CDR1 as SGHTS and CDR2 as YDEGEE. The CDR3 nucleotides are TGTGCCAGCAGCTTGGACGGACATAATAATTCACCCCTCCACTTT. Translated: CASSLDGHNNSPLHF.

The chain uses TRBV2 and TRBJ1-3, with unresolved D. This CDR3 contains 14 residues. Looked up from germline, CDR1 is SNHLY and CDR2 is FYNNEI. The V gene lost 3 bases and the J gene lost 2 bases, with 8 bases spanning the gap. The CDR3 DNA is TGTGCCAGCAGTGAGACATACACTGGAAACACCATATATTTT. It translates to CASSETYTGNTIYF. Full variable domain (rest looked up from reference TRBV2 and TRBJ1-3): EPEVTQTPSHQVTQMGQEVILRCVPISNHLYFYWYRQILGQKVEFLVSFYNNEISEKSEIFDDQFSVERPDGSNFTLKIRSTKLEDSAMYFCASSETYTGNTIYFGEGSWLTVV.

The chain combines TRBV2 with TRBJ2-7, with 8 positions matching TRBD2. The length of the CDR3 is 14 residues. Germline CDR1 SNHLY, CDR2 FYNNEI. Trimming cost V 2 bases and J 3 bases; bases outside gene matches: 3. In nucleotides, the CDR3 is TGTGCCAGCAGTGAACCAGCGGGAGTCTACGAGCAGTACTTC. It encodes CASSEPAGVYEQYF.

This sequence joins TRBV30 and TRBJ2-3; D might be TRBD1 or TRBD2, each matching 5 bases. The V gene's germline CDR1 is GTSNPN and CDR2 SVGIG (reference sequence). V lost 4 bases, J lost 0 bases, and 14 bases lay in between. The CDR3 runs to 15 residues. The CDR3 nucleotides read TGTGCCTGGACCCGAGGGGACGGAAGCACAGATACGCAGTATTTT. Protein sequence: CAWTRGDGSTDTQYF.

V gene TRBV28 combines with J gene TRBJ1-5; D ambiguous. Looked up from germline, CDR1 is MDHEN and CDR2 is SYDVKM. Between the trimmed V and J ends, which lost 8 bases and 2 bases, there was a span of 16 bases. The CDR3 is 15 residues long. CDR3 DNA sequence: TGTGCCAGCGGAGGAGGGTTTATGGGCAATCAGCCCCAGCATTTT. Its protein is CASGGGFMGNQPQHF. The entire variable domain, with the rest obtained from reference TRBV28 and TRBJ1-5, is as follows: DVKVTQSSRYLVKRTGEKVFLECVQDMDHENMFWYRQDPGLGLRLIYFSYDVKMKEKGDIPEGYSVSREKKERFSLILESASTNQTSMYLCASGGGFMGNQPQHFGDGTRLSIL.

The chain has TRBV7-2 and TRBJ2-1, with a weak D call TRBD2 (6 bases). Trimming removed 0 bases at V and 3 bases at J, with 12 bases between. Germline CDR1 SGHTA, CDR2 FQGNSA. The CDR3 runs to 16 residues. The CDR3 here is CASSLAVTSFYNEQFF. CDR3 DNA: TGTGCCAGCAGCTTAGCAGTAACTAGCTTCTACAATGAGCAGTTCTTC.

V is TRBV29-1 and J is TRBJ1-2; perhaps TRBD1 as D (6 bases). Trimming cost V 5 bases and J 7 bases, with 14 bases left between them. The germline gives CDR1 SQVTM, CDR2 ANQGSEA. CDR3 length: 12 residues. The CDR3 region has the DNA TGCAGCGTTCTCGGGGGGGCTGGTGGCTACACCTTC. It encodes CSVLGGAGGYTF.

V is TRBV5-4 and J is TRBJ2-7; 8 bases fit TRBD2. The junction had 10 bases not matched to a gene; V was cut back by 4 bases and J by 4 bases. The CDR3 is 15 amino acids. Germline V lookup: CDR1 SGHNT, CDR2 YYREEE (reference sequence). The CDR3 DNA reads as TGTGCCAGCAGCCTGTCGGCGGGGGGTAATTACGAGCAGTACTTC. This codes for CASSLSAGGNYEQYF.

Concerning this clone itself: The same CDR3 is also encoded by other DNA sequences in this sample. This chain links TRBV18 with TRBJ1-2; the D is unclear. The CDR3 is 13 residues long. Trimming stripped 2 bases from V and 1 base from J, with 5 bases between. Looked up from germline, CDR1 is KGHSH and CDR2 is LQKENI. The CDR3, as DNA: TGTGCCAGCTCACCAGCAGATAACTATGGCTACACCTTC. Protein: CASSPADNYGYTF.

The rearrangement joins TRBV27 to TRBJ1-1, with D possibly matching TRBD1 (6 bases). The CDR3 runs to 17 residues. CDR1 MNHEY and CDR2 SMNVEV come from the germline V gene (reference sequence). The V end lost 5 bases, the J end lost 1 base, and 20 bases lay between the germline ends. The CDR3 reads CASSTRDNGARNTEAFF. The CDR3 nucleotides are TGTGCCAGCAGTACAAGGGACAACGGGGCAAGGAACACTGAAGCTTTCTTT.